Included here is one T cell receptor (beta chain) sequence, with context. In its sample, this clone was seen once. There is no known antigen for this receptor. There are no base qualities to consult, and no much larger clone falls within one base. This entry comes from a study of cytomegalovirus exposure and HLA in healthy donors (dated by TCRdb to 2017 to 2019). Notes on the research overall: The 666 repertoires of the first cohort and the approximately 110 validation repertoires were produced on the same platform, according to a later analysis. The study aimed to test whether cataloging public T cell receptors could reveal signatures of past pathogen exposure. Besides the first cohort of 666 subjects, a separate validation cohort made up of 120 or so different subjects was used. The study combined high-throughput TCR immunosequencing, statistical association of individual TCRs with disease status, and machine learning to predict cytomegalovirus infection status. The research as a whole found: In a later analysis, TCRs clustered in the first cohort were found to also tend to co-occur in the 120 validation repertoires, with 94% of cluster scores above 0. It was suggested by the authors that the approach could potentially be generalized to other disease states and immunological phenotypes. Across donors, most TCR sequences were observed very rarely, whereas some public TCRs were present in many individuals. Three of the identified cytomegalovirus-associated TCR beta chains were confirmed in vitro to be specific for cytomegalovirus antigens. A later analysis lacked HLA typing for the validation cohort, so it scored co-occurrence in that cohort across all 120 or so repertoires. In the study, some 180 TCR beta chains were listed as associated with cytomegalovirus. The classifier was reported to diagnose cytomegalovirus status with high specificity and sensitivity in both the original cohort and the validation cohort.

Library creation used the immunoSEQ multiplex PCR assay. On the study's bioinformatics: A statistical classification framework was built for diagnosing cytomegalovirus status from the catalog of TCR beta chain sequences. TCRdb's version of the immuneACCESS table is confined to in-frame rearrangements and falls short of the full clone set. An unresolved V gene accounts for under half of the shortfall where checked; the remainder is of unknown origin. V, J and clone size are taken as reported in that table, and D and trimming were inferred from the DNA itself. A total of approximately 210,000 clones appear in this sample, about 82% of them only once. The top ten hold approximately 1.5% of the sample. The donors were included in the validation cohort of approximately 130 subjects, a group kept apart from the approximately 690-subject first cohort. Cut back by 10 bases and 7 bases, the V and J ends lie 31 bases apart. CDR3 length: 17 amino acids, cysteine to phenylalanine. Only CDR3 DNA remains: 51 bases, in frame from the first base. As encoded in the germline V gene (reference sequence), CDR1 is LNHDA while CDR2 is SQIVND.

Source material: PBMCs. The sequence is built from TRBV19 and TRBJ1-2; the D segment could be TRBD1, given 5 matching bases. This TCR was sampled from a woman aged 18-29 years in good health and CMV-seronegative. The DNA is TGTGCCACATTAATCCGGGACGGATTCCTCGGCGGGGTTGGCTACACCTTC. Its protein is CATLIRDGFLGGVGYTF. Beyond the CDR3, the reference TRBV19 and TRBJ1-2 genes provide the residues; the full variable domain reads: DGGITQSPKYLFRKEGQNVTLSCEQNLNHDAMYWYRQDPGQGLRLIYYSQIVNDFQKGDIAEGYSVSREKKESFPLTVTSAQKNPTAFYLCATLIRDGFLGGVGYTFGSGTRLTVV.